The 31 T cell receptor beta chains reported below all come from one sample, sequenced in a study of human T cells and chemical hapten exposure. TCRdb re-called the RACE reads through MiXCR, storing one row per CDR3 protein. The sample carries 60,000 to 80,000 distinct CDR3 sequences, more than 30% recorded once. The sample's time point: patch test 1, 2 weeks after DPC sensitization. The treatment is: therapeutic diphenylcyclopropenone sensitization with weekly scalp DPC. Sample: whole blood, taken in connection with sensitization to the hapten diphenylcyclopropenone (DPC). The receptors derive from a man between 40 and 49 years old with alopecia areata. Some clones in this sample may be carry-over from other donors' samples.

As DNA, the CDR3 is TGTGCCAGCAGCCCGAAAGACAGATCCTACGAGCAGTACTTC. Residues: CASSPKDRSYEQYF. The V and J genes are TRBV13 and TRBJ2-7, with a weak D call TRBD1 (5 bases). CDR1 and CDR2 (germline): PRHDT, FYEKMQ (reference sequence). The CDR3 runs 14 residues. The V and J ends lost 5 bases and 1 base respectively, with 12 bases between them. Combining the CDR3 with reference TRBV13 and TRBJ2-7 gives the whole variable domain AAGVIQSPRHLIKEKRETATLKCYPIPRHDTVYWYQQGPGQDPQFLISFYEKMQSDKGSIPDRFSAQQFSDYHSELNMSSLELGDSALYFCASSPKDRSYEQYFGPGTRLTVT.

This chain links TRBV10-3 with TRBJ2-1; D remains unclear. Germline CDR1 and CDR2: ENHRY and SYGVKD. V was trimmed by 11 bases and J by 9 bases, leaving 20 bases between them. There are 13 residues in the CDR3. CDR3 amino acids: CAPPNSPTSEQFF. CDR3 bases: TGTGCCCCACCCAATTCCCCTACATCTGAGCAGTTCTTC.

This clonotype showed up just a few times. As DNA, the CDR3 is TGTGCCAGCCGAGGGGAGTACAATGAGCAGTTCTTC. This sequence encodes CASRGEYNEQFF. The V call is TRBV12-3 or TRBV12-4, the J call TRBJ2-1, with D tentatively TRBD1 or TRBD2 (5 bases each). V was cut by 8 bases and J by 4 bases, with 9 bases left in between. The CDR3 runs to 12 residues.

CDR3 coding DNA: TGTGCCAGCAGTTTACTGATGGCCCGGTCTGGGGCCAACGTCCTGACTTTC. It is translated as CASSLLMARSGANVLTF. The chain has TRBV28 and TRBJ2-6, with D hard to call. The CDR3 covers 17 residues. Germline lookup yields CDR1 MDHEN and CDR2 SYDVKM. V lost 2 bases, J lost 1 base, and 12 bases lay in between.

There are many counts of this clonotype. This chain connects TRBV10-2 to TRBJ1-3; TRBD1 matches 8 bases. The germline V gene has CDR1 WSHSY and CDR2 SAAADI. J gave up 11 bases and V 5 bases, and 5 bases lay outside the gene matches. The CDR3 sequence is 12 residues long. CDR3 DNA: TGCGCCAGCAGTCCGACAGGGGATGCCATATATTTT. It yields the protein CASSPTGDAIYF.

This clonotype turned up a few times. The chain couples TRBV5-5 to TRBJ2-5; tentatively, D is TRBD1 or TRBD2 (6 bases each). Germline loops: CDR1 SGHKS, CDR2 YYEKEE (reference sequence). There are 12 residues in the CDR3. The ends were cut back, 6 bases at V and 2 bases at J, with 8 bases in the middle. DNA of the CDR3: TGTGCCAGCAAGGGGGGACAAGAGACCCAGTACTTC. This sequence encodes CASKGGQETQYF.

This clonotype showed up just a few times. The rearrangement links TRBV12-3 or TRBV12-4 to TRBJ2-7; 14 bases line up with TRBD2. The CDR3 has 18 amino acids. V lost 6 bases and J lost 1; bases outside the gene matches: 11. The CDR3 loop is CASSGGLAGVTSSYEQYF. CDR3 coding DNA: TGTGCCAGCAGCGGGGGACTAGCGGGAGTAACTAGTTCCTACGAGCAGTACTTC.

The rearrangement links TRBV29-1 to TRBJ2-1, with TRBD2 matching 10 bases. Germline V gene data show CDR1 as SQVTM and CDR2 as ANQGSEA. V lost 3 bases, J lost 5 bases, and 4 bases stayed unmatched. The CDR3 has 14 amino acids. The CDR3 is CSVDGTSVHNEQFF. The DNA of the CDR3 is TGCAGCGTTGATGGGACTAGCGTTCACAATGAGCAGTTCTTC.

This chain's CDR3 is CSARGGQGWEKLFF. The CDR3 nucleotides read TGCAGTGCTAGAGGAGGACAGGGGTGGGAAAAACTGTTTTTT. This sequence joins TRBV20-1 and TRBJ1-4; 9 positions agree with TRBD1. The J segment lost 8 bases and the V segment lost 1 base, leaving 5 bases of the junction unmatched. This CDR3 is built from 14 residues. CDR1 is DFQATT and CDR2 is SNEGSKA in the germline V gene (reference sequence).

This clonotype has only a few counts. The chain employs TRBV7-9 and TRBJ2-1; TRBD1 matches 9 bases. Unmatched junction bases numbered 2, after V lost 0 bases and J lost 5 bases. This CDR3 is 15 amino acids long. CDR1 is SEHNR and CDR2 is FQNEAQ in the germline V gene (reference sequence). CDR3 bases: TGTGCCAGCAGCTTAGCGGGGACAGGGAACAATGAGCAGTTCTTC. Protein: CASSLAGTGNNEQFF.

This clonotype was picked up one time. The chain is built from TRBV5-5 and TRBJ2-5; TRBD1 is a possible D gene (5 bases). From germline, CDR1 is SGHKS and CDR2 YYEKEE (reference sequence). CDR3 length equals 14 residues. Trimming cost V 4 bases and J 10 bases, with 20 bases left between them. The chain's CDR3 is CASSLDIGRTGQYF. The CDR3 nucleotides read TGTGCCAGCAGCCTGGACATCGGGCGAACGGGCCAGTACTTC.

This clonotype was picked up a small number of times. The chain links TRBV6-6 to TRBJ2-1; 11 bases are shared with TRBD2. The CDR3 runs 17 residues. Germline-derived CDR1 and CDR2 are MNHNY and SVGAGI (reference sequence). After removal of 2 bases from V and 7 bases from J, the junction contained 10 bases not matched to a gene. This CDR3 is CASSYTISGRADNEQFF. DNA for the CDR3: TGTGCCAGCAGTTACACCATTAGCGGGAGGGCCGATAATGAGCAGTTCTTC.

The rearrangement links TRBV20-1 to TRBJ2-1; 7 positions match TRBD2. Unmatched junction bases numbered 7, after V lost 0 bases and J lost 5 bases. The CDR3 is 15 amino acids. Germline assignment: CDR1 DFQATT and CDR2 SNEGSKA (reference sequence). The CDR3 reads CSARDLAGVHNEQFF. The CDR3 DNA reads as TGCAGTGCTAGAGATCTGGCGGGGGTACACAATGAGCAGTTCTTC.

A note on this clonotype: One junction end disagrees with the germline gene, perhaps due to a read error. The chain recombines TRBV4-3 with TRBJ1-1; D is unresolved. Germline assignment: CDR1 LGHNA and CDR2 YSLEER. The CDR3 spans 14 residues. Here the CDR3 DNA reads TGCGCCAGCAGCCAAGCTGGAGGGTGGACTGAAACTTTCTTT. It encodes CASSQAGGWTETFF.

The V call is TRBV12-3 or TRBV12-4, the J call TRBJ1-1, with 8 bases matching TRBD1. V lost 6 bases to trimming and J lost 5 bases; unmatched junction nucleotides: 8. This CDR3 spans 14 amino acids. DNA of the CDR3: TGTGCCAGCAGCGCCAGGGGGCGGGGGACTGAAGCTTTCTTT. Protein: CASSARGRGTEAFF.

This clonotype was observed a handful of times. This chain links TRBV6-5 with TRBJ2-7; 7 nucleotides align to TRBD1. The V gene's germline CDR1 is MNHEY and CDR2 SVGAGI. The CDR3 runs to 17 residues. V trimming: 6 bases; J trimming: 0 bases; junction bases outside the gene matches: 14. The CDR3 nucleotides read TGTGCCAGCAGGGCCGGGACAGACAAAACAAGCTCCTACGAGCAGTACTTC. Residues: CASRAGTDKTSSYEQYF.

The chain carries TRBV12-3 or TRBV12-4 and TRBJ1-5; D unresolved. This CDR3 has 13 residues. V was shortened by 8 bases and J by 5 bases, with 13 bases between the two germline ends. CDR3 loop: CASSKRYDQPQHF. The CDR3 DNA follows: TGTGCCAGCTCGAAAAGGTATGATCAGCCCCAGCATTTT.

This clonotype was seen only a few times. The chain recombines TRBV20-1 with TRBJ2-7; D is ambiguous. The CDR3 spans 13 residues. In germline, CDR1 is DFQATT, CDR2 SNEGSKA (reference sequence). The V end lost 1 base, the J end lost 0 bases, and 7 bases lay between the germline ends. The CDR3 is CSARGPTSYEQYF. As DNA, the CDR3 is TGCAGTGCTAGAGGTCCTACCTCCTACGAGCAGTACTTC.

V is TRBV28 and J is TRBJ2-5; no clear D gene. The CDR3 length is 13 residues. Germline V gene sequence: CDR1 MDHEN, CDR2 SYDVKM. Trimming took 3 bases from V and 5 from J, leaving 10 bases between them. The CDR3 DNA sequence: TGTGCCAGCAGTTTCGCGGCGAGCGAGACCCAGTACTTC. It yields the protein CASSFAASETQYF.

V gene TRBV6-2 or TRBV6-3 combines with J gene TRBJ2-1, with 10 bases identical to TRBD2. The germline CDR1 and CDR2 sequences are MNHEY and SVGEGT. J gave up 0 bases and V 6 bases, and 8 bases lay outside the gene matches. This CDR3 region has 17 residues. CDR3 residues: CASRTTSGSSSYNEQFF. The CDR3 nucleotides are TGTGCCAGCAGGACGACTAGCGGGTCGAGCTCCTACAATGAGCAGTTCTTC.

V is TRBV20-1 and J is TRBJ2-5, with 8 bases lining up with TRBD2. Germline trimming cut 1 base from V and 2 bases from J; bases unmatched to any gene: 12. The CDR3 length is 17 residues. CDR1 DFQATT and CDR2 SNEGSKA come from the germline V gene (reference sequence). CDR3: CSARGVKRERGQETQYF. CDR3 nucleotide sequence: TGCAGTGCTAGAGGAGTCAAGCGGGAGAGAGGGCAAGAGACCCAGTACTTC.

This clonotype has a handful of counts. The chain combines TRBV25-1 with TRBJ1-2; TRBD1 is a possible D gene (5 bases). The germline V gene has CDR1 MGHDK and CDR2 SYGVNS. Deletions cut 8 bases from V and 6 bases from J, with 16 bases between. The CDR3 has 13 residues. CDR3 bases: TGTGCCAGCTCTGCGGGGCCAGGCGATGGCTACACCTTC. Encoded protein: CASSAGPGDGYTF.

This sequence joins TRBV7-2 and TRBJ2-4; D is unresolved. V was trimmed by 4 bases and J by 0 bases, leaving 13 bases between them. There are 16 residues in the CDR3. Germline values: CDR1 SGHTA, CDR2 FQGNSA. CDR3 residues: CASSSGPTLAKNIQYF. DNA for the CDR3: TGTGCCAGCAGCTCGGGTCCCACCCTAGCCAAAAACATTCAGTACTTC.

This clonotype came up a few times. This chain connects TRBV12-3 or TRBV12-4 to TRBJ1-2; 12 positions agree with TRBD1. This CDR3 spans 17 amino acids. Unmatched junction bases numbered 14, after V lost 6 bases and J lost 6 bases. The chain's CDR3 is CASSPGRYGTGGDGYTF. The CDR3 nucleotides are TGTGCCAGCAGCCCGGGGAGATATGGGACAGGGGGCGATGGCTACACCTTC.

V is TRBV6-1 and J is TRBJ2-4, with no clear D. The V and J ends lost 4 bases and 1 base respectively, with 14 bases between them. The CDR3 sequence is 16 residues long. Germline loops: CDR1 MNHNS, CDR2 SASEGT. The CDR3 nucleotides are TGTGCCAGCAGTGGCACGGGTCCCAAGGCCAAAAACATTCAGTACTTC. This sequence encodes CASSGTGPKAKNIQYF.

This clonotype turned up a few times. The J gene is TRBJ2-1, the V gene TRBV28; unclear D gene. The CDR3 has 15 residues. The germline V gene encodes CDR1 MDHEN and CDR2 SYDVKM. The V gene lost 6 bases and the J gene lost 4 bases, with 16 bases spanning the gap. The CDR3 region is CASRPPSSLYNEQFF. As DNA, the CDR3 is TGTGCCAGCAGACCCCCCAGTAGCTTGTACAATGAGCAGTTCTTC. Based on the CDR3 plus reference TRBV28 and TRBJ2-1, the full variable domain is DVKVTQSSRYLVKRTGEKVFLECVQDMDHENMFWYRQDPGLGLRLIYFSYDVKMKEKGDIPEGYSVSREKKERFSLILESASTNQTSMYLCASRPPSSLYNEQFFGPGTRLTVL.

This clonotype occurred a few times. This chain uses TRBV12-3 or TRBV12-4 with TRBJ1-3; D is unclear. Trimming stripped 6 bases from V and 0 bases from J, with 12 bases between. The CDR3 runs to 15 residues. The CDR3 nucleotides read TGTGCCAGCAGCCTGACTGGGCACTCTGGAAACACCATATATTTT. Protein product: CASSLTGHSGNTIYF.

The rearrangement links TRBV29-1 to TRBJ1-1, with D hard to call. The V gene lost 1 base and the J gene lost 4 bases, with 7 bases spanning the gap. The CDR3 length is 12 residues. The germline gives CDR1 SQVTM, CDR2 ANQGSEA. For the CDR3, the DNA is TGCAGCGTTGAAGCTAGTCCCACTGAAGCTTTCTTT. Encoded protein: CSVEASPTEAFF.

This clonotype was detected only a few times. The J gene is TRBJ1-1, the V gene TRBV5-5; D ambiguous. This CDR3 has 15 amino acids. Germline loops: CDR1 SGHKS, CDR2 YYEKEE (reference sequence). Trimming took 6 bases from V and 1 from J, leaving 16 bases between them. CDR3 in DNA: TGTGCCAGCACCCCCGGCAGTTTGACGAACACTGAAGCTTTCTTT. It yields the protein CASTPGSLTNTEAFF.

V and J are TRBV27 and TRBJ2-2, with 12 bases matching TRBD2. The V and J ends lost 4 bases and 4 bases, in that order; junction bases with no gene match: 4. In germline, CDR1 is MNHEY, CDR2 SMNVEV (reference sequence). The CDR3 is made up of 16 amino acids. CDR3 sequence (DNA): TGTGCCAGCAGTTGGACTAGCGGGGCTATCACCGGGGAGCTGTTTTTT. Its translation is CASSWTSGAITGELFF.

The CDR3: CASSYSNGDGYTF. The CDR3 nucleotides are TGTGCCAGCAGTTACTCGAACGGGGACGGCTACACCTTC. The genes are TRBV6-2 or TRBV6-3 and TRBJ1-2; D is possibly TRBD1 (5 bases). V dropped 0 bases and J dropped 8 bases, with 10 bases sitting between them. The germline CDR1 and CDR2 sequences are MNHEY and SVGEGT. This CDR3 has 13 residues.